The clone carrying this T cell receptor (beta chain) was counted between two and nine times. Its specificity is unknown. This sample was taken from a study of blood T cells in healthy people across ages. Study outcomes and limitations: While age rose, TCR beta diversity per million T cells dropped in a roughly linear way.

Sample-barcoded 5' priming and a J-beta primer mix drove a second PCR of about 7 to 12 cycles. Each cDNA was tagged by a template-switch adaptor containing 12 random nucleotides. Each of the samples gave a minimum of 3 million paired-end reads that contained CDR3. MiXCR was run by TCRdb on the 5' RACE reads, yielding one entry per CDR3 protein. Of roughly 700,000 distinct CDR3 sequences detected, 32% appear once; the ten largest clones hold just over 15%. V lost 6 bases and J lost 6, with 11 bases in between. The length of the CDR3 is 13 residues. This sequence was found in an elderly woman in good health. The V call is TRBV12-3 or TRBV12-4, the J call TRBJ2-2, with D tentatively TRBD2 (5 bases). The specimen was blood. CDR3 protein: CASSPTRPGELFF. In nucleotides, the CDR3 is TGTGCCAGCAGCCCCACTAGACCCGGGGAGCTGTTTTTT.